The rows below give T cell receptor beta chains drawn from one sample of a study of T-cell memory formation after mild COVID-19. TCRdb re-called the 5' RACE reads through MiXCR, storing one row per CDR3 protein. The profile covers approximately 400,000 distinct CDR3 sequences, with 24% appearing a single time and around 8.8% taken by the ten largest. The specimen was PBMCs or a T cell subset sorted from them (not recorded which). These receptors were obtained from an adult woman who had mild COVID-19 (a few samples of this study predate the infection). Cell type and time point are not known. The CDR3 runs from the conserved cysteine through the conserved F or W. Clone sizes are given selectively: once, few, many, or a class where the clone is expanded.

CDR3aa,abundance,v_gene
CSARASGRASYNEQFF,few,TRBV20-1
CASSQGRGDTEAFF,-,TRBV4-3
CASSLSRTGYTDTQYF,-,TRBV7-6
CASNKDPRRTYNEQFF,few,TRBV7-9
CASRVGGASTDTQYF,few,TRBV5-4
CASSLSLAGGFNEQFF,many,TRBV5-5
CSASGATGQFGETQYF,few,TRBV29-1
CASSYSEATSTDTQYF,-,TRBV6-6
CASSQERESGRGYEQYF,few,TRBV4-3
CASSPHGLGTGELFF,-,TRBV9
CASSPPGQSNYGYTF,many,TRBV4-2
CASSLDLAGGPTDTQYF,few,TRBV7-6
CASSRRASGGAYETQYF,-,TRBV3-1
CAGSGPSFAGANVLTF,-,TRBV7-3
CASSARREVANEKLFF,-,TRBV12-3/TRBV12-4
CSAREGSGFAGAEQYF,few,TRBV20-1
CASSSSNEKLFF,few,TRBV5-1
CASSQMSGGANNEQFF,few,TRBV11-2
CASSSPTGRTDTQYF,few,TRBV7-9
CASSLARDSPLHF,-,TRBV7-8
CASNPWGNSNQPQHF,-,TRBV9
CASTLGGLTGHTEAFF,few,TRBV12-3/TRBV12-4
CASSFPLWTGQETQYF,-,TRBV7-9
CASSWRGQPTTETQYF,-,TRBV5-1
CASSSGLEKEQFF,-,TRBV7-9
CSVEDHPYGYTF,few,TRBV29-1
CASSSDWNTGELFF,-,TRBV7-9
CASSKVGYEQYF,few,TRBV12-3/TRBV12-4
CAISVVDRGHEQYF,-,TRBV10-3
CASSSRRLAGPETQYF,-,TRBV6-2/TRBV6-3
CASSYSHRYTEAFF,many,TRBV6-2/TRBV6-3
CAWSVNSGNGYTF,few,TRBV30
CASSETSGGSTDTQYF,many,TRBV9
CSADGTGVREKLFF,-,TRBV20-1
CASSMGVPAYNEQFF,-,TRBV6-5
CASSGLAGDLYEQYF,-,TRBV19
CSAGSGATDTQYF,few,TRBV20-1
CSAKRLAGSQETQYF,few,TRBV20-1
CASTLYGYTF,few,TRBV12-3/TRBV12-4
CASSLIGVEQYF,few,TRBV7-2
CASSSRRGNEQFF,few,TRBV7-3
CASRRLAESYEQYF,-,TRBV12-3/TRBV12-4
CASSQGAWRSSYNEQFF,many,TRBV4-1
CASSLSHYEQYF,few,TRBV7-6
CASSQGAPGANVLTF,few,TRBV3-1
CSVADRGEETQYF,-,TRBV29-1
CASSQEGHRANVLTF,many,TRBV3-1
CASRQTGEQFF,-,TRBV11-3
CASSSPWPPTDTQYF,few,TRBV7-2